A selection of T cell receptor beta chains follows, all from one sample in a study of cytomegalovirus exposure and HLA in healthy donors. Profiled with immunoSEQ multiplex PCR; TCRdb holds only in-frame clones, not every one. The sample shows about 190,000 clones, roughly 82% of them seen only once. The sequenced sample consisted of PBMCs. The source is a man between 18 and 29 years old in good health and CMV-seropositive. Both conserved end residues are part of each CDR3. A D gene is named only where the DNA matches it firmly. Size is omitted from some rows. Given values are once, few, many or a class for expanded clones.

TRBV2,TRBJ2-4,NA,NA,TGTGCCAGCAGTGAGGTTTCGGTAGCCAAAAACATTCAGTACTTC,CASSEVSVAKNIQYF
TRBV27,TRBJ1-1,NA,TRBD1,TGTGCCAGCAGTCTAAGACAGGGCACTGAAGCTTTCTTT,CASSLRQGTEAFF
TRBV27,TRBJ2-5,NA,TRBD1,TGTGCCAGCGGAACCGGGACAGGGGAAGAGACCCAGTACTTC,CASGTGTGEETQYF
TRBV15,TRBJ1-4,few,NA,TGTGCCACCTTTGGGGGGGAACTGTTTTTT,CATFGGELFF
TRBV2,TRBJ2-2,NA,NA,TGTGCCAGCAGTGAAGCAGCGGGTGGTGGCACCGGGGAGCTGTTTTTT,CASSEAAGGGTGELFF
TRBV27,TRBJ2-1,NA,TRBD2,TGTGCCAGCAGTCTGCCCCCCCTTGGACTAGCGGGAGCCTACAATGAGCAGTTCTTC,CASSLPPLGLAGAYNEQFF
TRBV20-1,TRBJ2-1,NA,TRBD2,TGCAGTGCTGCCCCTCCTCGCGGGAGAATCTTC,CSAAPPRGRIF
TRBV7-2,TRBJ2-7,NA,NA,TGTGCCAGCAGCTTAAGCCCAGGGGGGCAGGGTAAGCGGTACGAGCAGTACTTC,CASSLSPGGQGKRYEQYF
TRBV5-1,TRBJ2-5,NA,TRBD2,TGCGCCAGCAGCTTGGCCGGTAGCGGGAGTCCGGAGACCCAGTACTTC,CASSLAGSGSPETQYF
TRBV6-5,TRBJ2-3,NA,NA,TGTGCCAGCGCCAGTGGAGGGGACACAGATACGCAGTATTTT,CASASGGDTDTQYF
TRBV7-2,TRBJ2-7,NA,TRBD1,TGTGCCAGCAGCTTAGAAACAGGGGGTATTAGCGGTGGTGGCTACGAGCAGTACTTC,CASSLETGGISGGGYEQYF
TRBV6-5,TRBJ2-3,NA,TRBD1,TGTGCCAGCAGTTACTCGAACAGGGGAGATACGCAGTATTTT,CASSYSNRGDTQYF
TRBV2,TRBJ1-1,few,NA,TGTGCCAGCAGTGGCGAGTGGGACACAGTTAACACTGAAGCTTTCTTT,CASSGEWDTVNTEAFF
TRBV7-2,TRBJ2-5,few,NA,TGTGCCAGCAGCCCCCAAAGTTGGCGGGAGACCCAGTACTTC,CASSPQSWRETQYF
TRBV6-1,TRBJ2-1,NA,TRBD2,TGTGCCAGCAGTGAAAGGGTCTCGGCTAGCGGGACTTACAATGAGCAGTTCTTC,CASSERVSASGTYNEQFF
TRBV14,TRBJ2-7,NA,NA,TGTGCCAGCAGCCAAGATCTCCGCGGGTCCTACGAGCAGTACTTC,CASSQDLRGSYEQYF
TRBV5-4,TRBJ1-1,NA,NA,TGTGCCAGCAGCAAGGCGGGGGGTATGAACACTGAAGCTTTCTTT,CASSKAGGMNTEAFF
TRBV27,TRBJ1-5,once,NA,TGTGCCAGCAGTGAAGGACGTGGGGGGAATCAGCCCCAGCATTTT,CASSEGRGGNQPQHF
TRBV28,TRBJ2-3,NA,NA,TGTGCCAGCAGTTTAAGGGGAAATACGCAGTATTTT,CASSLRGNTQYF
TRBV15,TRBJ2-7,NA,NA,TGTGCCACCAGCAGAGAAACTATAAGCGAGCAGTACTTC,CATSRETISEQYF
TRBV4-3,TRBJ1-1,NA,NA,TGCGCCAGCAGCCCCCTGCGGCAGTCCCCTGAAGCTTTCTTT,CASSPLRQSPEAFF
TRBV4-1,TRBJ1-4,NA,NA,TGCGCCAGCAGCCAAGAGGGGCCCGGCTTCCAAAATGAAAAACTGTTTTTT,CASSQEGPGFQNEKLFF
TRBV25-1,TRBJ1-5,few,NA,TGTGCCAGCAGCCCCGGTGGAGGGCTGGGGAGTCAGCCCCAGCATTTT,CASSPGGGLGSQPQHF